Below, 20 T cell receptor beta chains from the same sample are listed, as sequenced in a study of blood T cell repertoires in COVID-19. Assay: immunoSEQ multiplex PCR; the TCRdb copy retains only in-frame clones and omits some. The sample shows hundreds of thousands of clones, 70% to 85% of them seen only once. The sequencing input was PBMCs or T cells enriched from blood (not recorded which). These receptors originate from a woman aged 55-75 years who had recovered from COVID-19.

This sequence joins TRBV5-8 and TRBJ1-3; possible D gene TRBD1, 5 bases. The CDR3 length is 14 residues. The germline V and J ends were trimmed by 4 bases and 0 bases, with 8 bases remaining between them. Germline CDR1 is SGHTS and CDR2 is YDEGEE. The CDR3 is CASSARDSGNTIYF. CDR3 DNA: TGTGCCAGCAGCGCCAGGGACTCTGGAAACACCATATATTTT.

The DNA for the CDR3 is TGCGCCAGCAGCCAAGCCGGAGCAGGAGGAGGCAATCAGCCCCAGCATTTT. It codes for CASSQAGAGGGNQPQHF. The genes are TRBV4-1 and TRBJ1-5; D gene ambiguous. Germline-derived CDR1 and CDR2 are MGHRA and YSYEKL. The CDR3 loop spans 17 amino acids. V was cut by 1 base and J by 2 bases, with 15 bases left in between.

The chain is built from TRBV25-1 and TRBJ2-7, with TRBD2 identical over 8 bases. Per the germline V gene, CDR1 is MGHDK and CDR2 is SYGVNS. Trimming at V came to 6 bases and at J to 2 bases, leaving 3 bases not matched to a gene. The CDR3 contains 13 residues. The CDR3 bases are TGTGCCAGCAGGACTAGCGCCGCCTACGAGCAGTACTTC. Protein: CASRTSAAYEQYF.

The chain joins TRBV3-1 (or the pseudogene TRBV3-2) to TRBJ2-3; no clear D gene. CDR1 LGHDT and CDR2 YNNKEL come from the germline V gene (reference sequence). The CDR3 extends over 12 amino acids. The germline V and J ends were trimmed by 0 bases and 7 bases, with 5 bases remaining between them. This chain's CDR3 is CASSQDRNTQYF. CDR3 coding DNA: TGTGCCAGCAGCCAAGACAGAAATACGCAGTATTTT.

The rearrangement links TRBV7-3 to TRBJ1-1; tentative D call: TRBD1 (6 bases). This CDR3 contains 14 residues. Trimming removed 5 bases at V and 1 base at J, with 11 bases between. CDR1 SGHTA and CDR2 FQGTGA come from the germline V gene. DNA for the CDR3: TGTGCCAGCAGCCCCCAGGGGACGAACACTGAAGCTTTCTTT. Translation: CASSPQGTNTEAFF.

The chain couples TRBV3-1 (or the pseudogene TRBV3-2) to TRBJ1-1, with 9 nucleotides matching TRBD1. Germline loops: CDR1 LGHDT, CDR2 YNNKEL (reference sequence). Trimming cost V 2 bases and J 7 bases; bases outside gene matches: 8. The CDR3 has 15 residues. As DNA, the CDR3 is TGTGCCAGCAGCCAACGGGACAGGGTCACCCTTGAAGCTTTCTTT. Translated: CASSQRDRVTLEAFF.

V gene TRBV19 combines with J gene TRBJ2-3, with 10 bases lining up with TRBD2. Unmatched junction bases numbered 10, after V lost 10 bases and J lost 3 bases. Germline lookup yields CDR1 LNHDA and CDR2 SQIVND (reference sequence). The CDR3 has 15 residues. CDR3 residues: CATASGREGTDTQYF. The CDR3 region has the DNA TGTGCCACCGCTAGCGGGAGAGAGGGTACAGATACGCAGTATTTT.

V gene TRBV7-9 combines with J gene TRBJ1-1; D remains unclear. V was clipped by 4 bases and J by 1 base, with 4 bases between them. This CDR3 has 12 residues. CDR1 and CDR2 (germline): SEHNR, FQNEAQ (reference sequence). CDR3 sequence reads: CASSYTNTEAFF. The CDR3, as DNA: TGTGCCAGCAGCTACACGAACACTGAAGCTTTCTTT.

This chain links TRBV11-2 with TRBJ2-2; 7 nucleotides line up with TRBD2. In germline, CDR1 is SGHAT, CDR2 FQNNGV. The trim removed 0 bases at V and 5 bases at J, leaving 6 bases unmatched. The length of the CDR3 is 16 residues. The CDR3 bases are TGTGCCAGCAGCTTAGACCCCGGGGGGAGGACCGGGGAGCTGTTTTTT. Translation: CASSLDPGGRTGELFF.

V is TRBV3-1 (or the pseudogene TRBV3-2) and J is TRBJ1-2; unclear D gene. This CDR3 region has 12 residues. V shed 0 bases and J shed 5 bases, with 4 bases lying between them. The germline V gene has CDR1 LGHDT and CDR2 YNNKEL (reference sequence). CDR3 DNA: TGTGCCAGCAGCCAAGATTATTATGGCTACACCTTC. It specifies CASSQDYYGYTF.

V is TRBV24-1 and J is TRBJ2-1; 8 nucleotides agree with TRBD2. This CDR3 has 13 residues. V lost 4 bases to trimming and J lost 8 bases; unmatched junction nucleotides: 3. The germline V gene has CDR1 KGHDR and CDR2 SFDVKD. CDR3 in DNA: TGTGCCACCAGTGACAGACTAGCGTATGAGCAGTTCTTC. It translates to CATSDRLAYEQFF.

The chain has TRBV19 and TRBJ1-6; D call uncertain. The V gene lost 7 bases and the J gene lost 3 bases, with 13 bases spanning the gap. The length of the CDR3 is 15 residues. Germline CDR1 reads LNHDA; CDR2 reads SQIVND (reference sequence). CDR3 DNA: TGTGCCAGTACGGCGCGGGGAGTCTATAATTCACCCCTCCACTTT. This translates into CASTARGVYNSPLHF.

The chain combines TRBV2 with TRBJ2-3; D gene uncertain. This CDR3 contains 12 residues. Germline V gives CDR1 SNHLY, CDR2 FYNNEI. Trimming pared 11 bases from V and 1 base from J, leaving 10 bases between. The CDR3 spells CAGGLGTDTQYF. CDR3 coding DNA: TGTGCCGGCGGCTTGGGCACAGATACGCAGTATTTT.

This chain connects TRBV10-3 to TRBJ2-7; 8 bases agree with TRBD1. The ends lost 11 bases at V and 2 bases at J; junction bases unmatched: 11. In germline, CDR1 is ENHRY, CDR2 SYGVKD. The CDR3 runs 14 residues. The CDR3 region is CASHPGQVAYEQYF. The CDR3 DNA reads TGTGCCTCGCACCCGGGACAGGTAGCCTACGAGCAGTACTTC.

Concerning this clone: Other DNA sequences in this sample translate to the same CDR3. The V call is TRBV20-1, the J call TRBJ1-2; TRBD1 agrees at 7 bases. Trimming at V came to 3 bases and at J to 3 bases, leaving 1 base not matched to a gene. The germline V gene encodes CDR1 DFQATT and CDR2 SNEGSKA (reference sequence). This CDR3 is 12 amino acids long. The CDR3 DNA reads as TGCAGTGCTAGTACAGGGGACTATGGCTACACCTTC. Its translation: CSASTGDYGYTF.

The chain has TRBV6-6 and TRBJ1-5; unclear D gene. This CDR3 is built from 15 residues. V was cut by 6 bases and J by 1 base, with 13 bases left in between. Germline assignment: CDR1 MNHNY and CDR2 SVGAGI (reference sequence). The CDR3 protein is CASRPVGASNQPQHF. In DNA, the CDR3 is TGTGCCAGCAGACCAGTGGGCGCCAGCAATCAGCCCCAGCATTTT.

CDR3 sequence reads: CASSESKGIPGQAFF. In nucleotides, the CDR3 is TGCGCCAGCAGTGAGTCCAAGGGGATCCCCGGTCAAGCTTTCTTT. The rearrangement uses TRBV10-1 and TRBJ1-1; D perhaps matches TRBD1 (5 bases). V lost 0 bases and J lost 9, with 17 bases in between. CDR1 and CDR2 (germline): WNHNN, SYGVQD (reference sequence). The CDR3 extends over 15 amino acids.

For this clone: Other DNA sequences in the sample encode the same CDR3. The J gene is TRBJ1-5, the V gene TRBV19; the match to TRBD1 covers 7 bases. The CDR3 length is 14 residues. J gave up 2 bases and V 3 bases, and 1 base lay outside the gene matches. Germline V CDR1 and CDR2: LNHDA, SQIVND (reference sequence). CDR3: CASSIQGGNQPQHF. CDR3 DNA sequence: TGTGCCAGTAGTATTCAGGGGGGCAATCAGCCCCAGCATTTT.

The V call is TRBV11-2, the J call TRBJ2-1, with D perhaps matching TRBD1 (6 bases). V was cut by 5 bases and J by 1 base, with 12 bases left in between. The CDR3 loop spans 15 amino acids. Germline CDR1 SGHAT, CDR2 FQNNGV. CDR3 residues: CASSPTGISYNEQFF. CDR3 DNA sequence: TGTGCCAGCAGCCCTACAGGGATTTCCTACAATGAGCAGTTCTTC.

The CDR3 spells CASSWGQGWYTDTQYF. CDR3 nucleotides: TGTGCCAGCAGCTGGGGACAGGGTTGGTACACAGATACGCAGTATTTT. The rearrangement links TRBV7-6 to TRBJ2-3; TRBD1 matches at 9 bases. Germline CDR1 reads SGHVS; CDR2 reads FNYEAQ. The CDR3 contains 16 residues. The J segment lost 2 bases and the V segment lost 4 bases, leaving 7 bases of the junction unmatched.